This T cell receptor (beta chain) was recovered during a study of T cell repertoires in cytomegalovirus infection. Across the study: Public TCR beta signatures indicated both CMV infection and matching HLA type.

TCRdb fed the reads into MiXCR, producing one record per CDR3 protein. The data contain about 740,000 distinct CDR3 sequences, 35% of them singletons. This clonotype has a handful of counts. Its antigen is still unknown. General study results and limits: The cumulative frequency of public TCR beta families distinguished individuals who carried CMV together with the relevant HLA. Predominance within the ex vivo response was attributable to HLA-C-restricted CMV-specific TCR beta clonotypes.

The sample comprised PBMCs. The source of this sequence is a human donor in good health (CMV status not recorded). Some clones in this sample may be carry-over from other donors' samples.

The CDR3 is CASSPGLITYEQYF. The CDR3 coding sequence is TGTGCCAGTAGTCCGGGACTGATAACCTACGAGCAGTACTTC. This sequence joins TRBV19 and TRBJ2-7; D is perhaps TRBD2 (6 bases). The V end lost 5 bases, the J end lost 2 bases, and 13 bases lay between the germline ends. The CDR3 totals 14 residues. Germline CDR1 and CDR2: LNHDA and SQIVND (reference sequence).